This T cell receptor (beta chain) was sequenced during a study of cytomegalovirus exposure and HLA in healthy donors. PCR involved 60 Vbeta and 13 Jbeta primers. This table comes from immunoSEQ multiplex PCR, and its TCRdb copy is limited to in-frame clones, with some not included. The table lists approximately 120,000 clones. The CDR3 has 16 residues. V dropped 3 bases and J dropped 0 bases, with 15 bases sitting between them. Per germline, CDR1 MNHEY and CDR2 SMNVEV (reference sequence). Sequences were obtained from PBMCs. The sequence came from a man younger than 30 in good health and CMV-seronegative. This chain links TRBV27 with TRBJ2-7, with D perhaps TRBD2 (6 bases). In nucleotides, the CDR3 is TGTGCCAGCAGTTTTTCGACGGGGGAACACTCCTACGAGCAGTACTTC. Its translation is CASSFSTGEHSYEQYF.